This T cell receptor (beta chain) is from a study of OX40 agonist ivuxolimab in advanced cancers. Points from the study as a whole: Also showing low normalized T-cell clonal expansion were some of the nonresponders. Antigen targets of the expanded peripheral T cells went undetermined.

V was pared by 5 bases and J by 1 base, with 13 bases of the junction left unmatched. CDR3 length equals 18 residues. Germline V gene lookup returns CDR1 SGHTA and CDR2 FQGTGA. Systemic immunosuppression or a history of autoimmune disease excluded patients. The table came from immunoSEQ multiplex PCR; TCRdb's copy has only in-frame clones and leaves some out. The sample lists 35,000 to 45,000 clones, roughly 91% occurring once. As regards this clone: Its antigen is still unknown.

The rearrangement links TRBV7-3 to TRBJ2-2, with 7 nucleotides matching TRBD2. This specimen was CD4+ or CD8+ T cells sorted from blood, taken in a trial of the OX40 agonist ivuxolimab. The clonotype originates from an adult with an advanced solid tumor such as melanoma, head and neck, liver or kidney cancer. CDR3 nucleotides: TGTGCCAGCAGCCCCCTTCTGGAACTAGCGAGGAACACCGGGGAGCTGTTTTTT. Translated, it gives CASSPLLELARNTGELFF.